This T cell receptor (beta chain) was profiled in a study of beta chain features in type 1 diabetes. As concerns this clone: Its antigen is unknown.

Reverse transcribing all isolated RNA meant expressed TCRB transcripts were sequenced. Libraries were prepared by immunoSEQ multiplex PCR; TCRdb keeps only in-frame clonotypes and omits some of them. This table holds 500,000 to 650,000 clones, around 11% found once. Study-wide results and caveats: There was a moderate but significant shortening of TCRB CDR3s in all four CD4+ subsets of Type 1 diabetes patients. An over-representation of cells with high TCR expression could result from cDNA sequencing.

The sequence was collected from a man aged 25-45 years with type 1 diabetes. Sample: naive CD4+ T cells from blood.

CDR3 amino acids: CASSQESVNSYEQYF. CDR3 nucleotides: TGCGCCAGCAGCCAAGAGTCGGTGAACTCCTACGAGCAGTACTTC. V gene TRBV4-3 combines with J gene TRBJ2-7; the D is unclear. Looked up from germline, CDR1 is LGHNA and CDR2 is YSLEER. The V and J ends lost 0 bases and 0 bases respectively, with 9 bases between them. This CDR3 comprises 15 residues.